This T cell receptor (beta chain) appears in the sequencing data of a study of post-analysis software for immune sequencing data. Study in general: Relapsing-remitting, secondary progressive and progressive-relapsing multiple sclerosis were all included among the disease courses.

CDR1 is SGHDT, CDR2 YYEEEE, per germline. The CDR3 totals 15 residues. The trim removed 5 bases at V and 0 bases at J, leaving 4 bases unmatched. This clonotype was counted between two and nine times. Antigen specificity is unknown. General study results and limits: People with multiple sclerosis had a significantly lower normalized Chao1 diversity than controls did. There were roughly 5 TRBV segments more frequent in patients than controls, and TRBV5-6, TRBV5-1 and TRBV20-1 were among them.

Presence of unique molecular identifiers characterized the TCR beta cDNA libraries. TCRdb reprocessed the PCR reads via MiXCR and lists one record per CDR3 protein. The sample contains 600,000 to 750,000 distinct CDR3 sequences, roughly three fifths of which appear only once. The sequence derives from a girl under 10 years old with multiple sclerosis. The source material was blood. This chain connects TRBV5-6 to TRBJ2-4; 8 nucleotides match TRBD1. The CDR3 nucleotides are TGTGCCAGCAGTCAAGGACAGGGAGCCAAAAACATTCAGTACTTC. Its protein product is CASSQGQGAKNIQYF.